The 20 T cell receptor beta chains listed next were all sequenced from one sample in a study of T-cell memory formation after mild COVID-19. TCRdb reanalysed the 5' RACE reads using MiXCR and keeps one entry per CDR3 protein. The sample lists roughly 130,000 distinct CDR3 sequences; roughly 15% were seen once. The sequenced material came from PBMCs or a T cell subset sorted from them (not recorded which). These receptors were obtained from an adult woman who had mild COVID-19 (a few samples of this study predate the infection). Cell type and time point are not known.

In this sample, this clonotype turned up many times. Germline and junction disagree at one end, which may indicate a read error. V is TRBV6-2 or TRBV6-3 and J is TRBJ2-7; tentative D call: TRBD2 (5 bases). This CDR3 contains 14 residues. The germline CDR1 and CDR2 sequences are MNHEY and SVGEGT. CDR3 nucleotide sequence: TGTGCCAGCAGCTACTTCGGGATGCCCTACGAGCAGTACTTC. Its translation: CASSYFGMPYEQYF.

The chain's CDR3 is CSARDPPYNEQFF. CDR3 coding DNA: TGCAGTGCTAGAGATCCCCCCTACAATGAGCAGTTCTTC. This rearrangement joins TRBV20-1 to TRBJ2-1; no clear D. This CDR3 has 13 residues. The germline V gene has CDR1 DFQATT and CDR2 SNEGSKA (reference sequence). V shed 0 bases and J shed 2 bases, with 5 bases lying between them.

This chain links TRBV7-2 with TRBJ2-3, with TRBD2 identical over 8 bases. Germline values: CDR1 SGHTA, CDR2 FQGNSA. Trimming took 3 bases from V and 1 from J; bases not matched to a gene: 6. CDR3 length equals 16 residues. Here the CDR3 reads CASSFKREIGTDTQYF. For the CDR3, the DNA is TGTGCCAGCAGCTTCAAGCGGGAGATCGGCACAGATACGCAGTATTTT.

Many counts were recorded for this clonotype. The CDR3 nucleotides read TGTGCCAGCAGCCCCATGGCCCAGGAAAAGACCCAGTACTTC. Residues: CASSPMAQEKTQYF. The rearrangement links TRBV7-6 to TRBJ2-5; D gene unclear. The CDR3 is 14 amino acids. Germline loops: CDR1 SGHVS, CDR2 FNYEAQ. Trimming took 5 bases from V and 6 from J, leaving 16 bases between them.

This chain uses TRBV12-3 or TRBV12-4 with TRBJ2-2, with D possibly being TRBD1 or TRBD2 (5 bases each). This CDR3 has 16 residues. Trimming removed 3 bases from V and 5 bases from J, with 16 bases in between. CDR3 region: CASSFYRGVATGELFF. CDR3 DNA: TGTGCCAGCAGTTTTTACAGAGGGGTAGCGACCGGGGAGCTGTTTTTT.

The rearrangement uses TRBV7-9 and TRBJ1-5; a weak D match, TRBD1 (6 bases). Looked up from germline, CDR1 is SEHNR and CDR2 is FQNEAQ (reference sequence). V dropped 7 bases and J dropped 4 bases, with 23 bases sitting between them. This CDR3 has 17 residues. The CDR3 DNA reads TGTGCCAGCACCGAGGGCCAAGAGAGGGGGGTAAATCAGCCCCAGCATTTT. Its translation is CASTEGQERGVNQPQHF.

Notes on this clonotype: At one end the junction does not follow the germline gene, possibly because of a read error. The chain carries TRBV12-3 or TRBV12-4 and TRBJ2-5, with 12 bases identical to TRBD2. CDR3 length: 15 amino acids. This chain's CDR3 is CASSLAGGYQETQYF. The CDR3 DNA reads TGTGCCAGCAGTCTAGCGGGAGGGTACCAAGAGACCCAGTACTTC.

This clonotype was detected a few times. The V call is TRBV10-3, the J call TRBJ2-7; no firm D call. The germline CDR1 and CDR2 sequences are ENHRY and SYGVKD. The V and J ends lost 0 bases and 7 bases respectively, with 10 bases between them. The length of the CDR3 is 13 residues. The CDR3 reads CAISESKVGEQYF. DNA of the CDR3: TGTGCCATCAGTGAGTCAAAGGTAGGGGAGCAGTACTTC.

This clonotype was detected many times. The V and J genes are TRBV5-1 and TRBJ2-7; a weak D match, TRBD1 (7 bases). The CDR3 runs 14 residues. The germline gives CDR1 SGHRS, CDR2 YFSETQ. The V end was cut by 3 bases, the J end by 4 bases, with 14 bases between. The CDR3 region is CASSWRGRAYEQYF. Here the CDR3 DNA reads TGCGCCAGCAGCTGGAGGGGGCGAGCGTACGAGCAGTACTTC.

Many counts were recorded for this clonotype. This rearrangement joins TRBV29-1 to TRBJ2-7, with a weak D call TRBD2 (5 bases). Trimming took 4 bases from V and 2 from J, leaving 12 bases between them. The CDR3 runs to 13 residues. Per the germline V gene, CDR1 is SQVTM and CDR2 is ANQGSEA. The CDR3 here is CSVVGAVTYEQYF. The CDR3 nucleotides are TGCAGCGTTGTAGGAGCGGTAACCTACGAGCAGTACTTC.

Many counts were recorded for this clonotype. The V call is TRBV7-2, the J call TRBJ1-5, with TRBD1 as a possible D gene (6 bases). Per germline, CDR1 SGHTA and CDR2 FQGNSA. With 5 bases removed from V and 7 bases from J, the gap between germline ends came to 12 bases. The CDR3 spans 13 residues. Written as DNA, the CDR3 is TGTGCCAGCAGCCCAGGGGTCAGGCAGCCCCAGCATTTT. Its protein product is CASSPGVRQPQHF.

The chain recombines TRBV28 with TRBJ2-7; possibly TRBD2 for D (5 bases). V was shortened by 3 bases and J by 0 bases, with 12 bases between the two germline ends. Germline V gives CDR1 MDHEN, CDR2 SYDVKM. The CDR3 is made up of 15 amino acids. CDR3: CASSFGERFSYEQYF. As DNA, the CDR3 is TGTGCCAGCAGTTTCGGCGAGCGGTTCTCCTACGAGCAGTACTTC.

The rearrangement links TRBV5-1 to TRBJ2-5; possibly TRBD1 or TRBD2 for D (6 bases each). Trimming pared 0 bases from V and 5 bases from J, leaving 17 bases between. Looked up from germline, CDR1 is SGHRS and CDR2 is YFSETQ. There are 16 residues in the CDR3. The CDR3 here is CASSLGLRGDDETQYF. The CDR3 coding sequence is TGCGCCAGCAGCTTGGGATTAAGGGGGGATGACGAGACCCAGTACTTC. Filled out from reference TRBV5-1 and TRBJ2-5, the complete variable domain reads KAGVTQTPRYLIKTRGQQVTLSCSPISGHRSVSWYQQTPGQGLQFLFEYFSETQRNKGNFPGRFSGRQFSNSRSEMNVSTLELGDSALYLCASSLGLRGDDETQYFGPGTRLLVL.

This clonotype has just one count. This chain uses TRBV5-1 with TRBJ2-2, with D unresolved. Trimming took 0 bases from V and 6 from J, leaving 9 bases between them. CDR3 length: 14 amino acids. CDR1 and CDR2 (germline): SGHRS, YFSETQ. Here the CDR3 reads CASSLGQVSGELFF. The CDR3 DNA reads as TGCGCCAGCAGCTTGGGGCAGGTGTCCGGGGAGCTGTTTTTT.

The chain couples TRBV18 to TRBJ2-7, with D unclear. Germline V lookup: CDR1 KGHSH, CDR2 LQKENI. The CDR3 sequence is 11 residues long. V gave up 6 bases and J gave up 5 bases, with 8 bases separating them. The CDR3 reads CASSSTHEQYF. CDR3 bases: TGTGCCAGCTCGTCCACTCACGAGCAGTACTTC. Together with reference TRBV18 and TRBJ2-7, the CDR3 gives the full variable domain: NAGVMQNPRHLVRRRGQEARLRCSPMKGHSHVYWYRQLPEEGLKFMVYLQKENIIDESGMPKERFSAEFPKEGPSILRIQQVVRGDSAAYFCASSSTHEQYFGPGTRLTVT.

In this sample, this clonotype turned up a few times. Here the CDR3 reads CASSWDPSSYNEQFF. For the CDR3, the DNA is TGTGCCAGCAGCTGGGACCCAAGCTCCTACAATGAGCAGTTCTTC. The chain employs TRBV5-5 and TRBJ2-1, with D perhaps given as TRBD1 or TRBD2 (5 bases each). CDR1 SGHKS and CDR2 YYEKEE come from the germline V gene (reference sequence). The V end was cut by 3 bases, the J end by 0 bases, with 10 bases between. The CDR3 contains 15 residues.

This clonotype showed up just a few times. The chain couples TRBV3-1 to TRBJ1-1; D not certain. CDR1 LGHDT and CDR2 YNNKEL come from the germline V gene (reference sequence). Trimming pared 3 bases from V and 8 bases from J, leaving 13 bases between. The CDR3 length is 13 residues. The CDR3, as DNA: TGTGCCAGCAGCCACGGAACGGCTTCGGAAGCTTTCTTT. Translation: CASSHGTASEAFF. Based on the CDR3 plus reference TRBV3-1 and TRBJ1-1, the full variable domain is DTAVSQTPKYLVTQMGNDKSIKCEQNLGHDTMYWYKQDSKKFLKIMFSYNNKELIINETVPNRFSPKSPDKAHLNLHINSLELGDSAVYFCASSHGTASEAFFGQGTRLTVV.

The DNA for the CDR3 is TGCAGTGCTAGCGGACTAGCGGGAGGGTCGGTCTACGAGCAGTACTTC. Protein sequence: CSASGLAGGSVYEQYF. The chain is built from TRBV20-1 and TRBJ2-7, with TRBD2 matching 15 bases. Germline values: CDR1 DFQATT, CDR2 SNEGSKA (reference sequence). With 3 bases clipped from V and 3 bases from J, the junction kept 6 bases outside the gene matches. The CDR3 has 16 residues.

V usage is TRBV4-3 and J usage is TRBJ2-1, with a tentative D call TRBD2 (6 bases). The germline V gene encodes CDR1 LGHNA and CDR2 YSLEER. CDR3 length: 16 residues. Trimming took 2 bases from V and 7 from J, leaving 18 bases between them. The CDR3 is CASSQSGPGLSNEQFF. In nucleotides, the CDR3 is TGCGCCAGCAGCCAATCTGGCCCGGGACTTTCTAATGAGCAGTTCTTC.

The chain joins TRBV18 to TRBJ2-7; 8 bases match TRBD2. This CDR3 is built from 14 residues. Germline-derived CDR1 and CDR2 are KGHSH and LQKENI. The V gene end was trimmed by 2 bases and the J gene end by 6 bases; junction bases not matched to a gene: 6. In DNA form, the CDR3 reads TGTGCCAGCTCACCAGCGGGAGGTTCCCCCGAGCAGTACTTC. Its protein product is CASSPAGGSPEQYF. Based on the CDR3 plus reference TRBV18 and TRBJ2-7, the full variable domain is NAGVMQNPRHLVRRRGQEARLRCSPMKGHSHVYWYRQLPEEGLKFMVYLQKENIIDESGMPKERFSAEFPKEGPSILRIQQVVRGDSAAYFCASSPAGGSPEQYFGPGTRLTVT.